This TCR beta chain was documented in a study of blood T cell repertoires in COVID-19. About the research overall: Italy, Spain and the United States were the sources of the convalescent and acute COVID-19 samples. T cells, B-cell-depleted T cells, or PBMCs supplied cDNA or gDNA.

Original methodology: It was from reference gene primer amplification that nucleated cell counts were estimated. Only in-frame clones appear in the TCRdb table, and some are missing; sequencing was by immunoSEQ multiplex PCR. The V and J calls and clone size are taken from that table; D and trimming were inferred from the DNA. The sample includes around 180,000 clones, about 86% of them seen just once. CDR3 size: 14 residues. Germline assignment: CDR1 SGHDT and CDR2 YYEEEE. The V end was cut by 1 base, the J end by 10 bases, with 12 bases between. This chain uses TRBV5-6 with TRBJ1-6; no reliable D call. The clonotype originates from a man in his sixties or seventies with active or convalescent COVID-19. The sample consisted of peripheral blood. CDR3 sequence (DNA): TGTGCCAGCAGCTTGTCGGGGTCAAGATCACCCCTCCACTTT. Encoded protein: CASSLSGSRSPLHF.